This T cell receptor beta chain was captured in a study of cytomegalovirus exposure and HLA in healthy donors. About the research overall: Unique TCR beta sequences numbering approximately 120 million came from about 180 million T cells in an earlier analysis.

The CDR3 length is 13 residues. J gave up 6 bases and V 1 base, and 3 bases lay outside the gene matches. Germline V lookup: CDR1 SQVTM, CDR2 ANQGSEA. Broader study findings: With DRB1 most and HLA-C fewest, TCR association rates differed between HLA loci in a later analysis.

The PCR was carried out with 60 Vbeta primers and 13 Jbeta primers. Assay: immunoSEQ multiplex PCR; the TCRdb copy retains only in-frame clones and omits some. The profile shows 200,000 to 250,000 clones, around four fifths of them singletons. On this clone: Its specificity is not known.

This TCR was recovered from a male donor in good health and CMV-seronegative. Sequenced sample: PBMCs. J is TRBJ2-1 and V is TRBV29-1, with TRBD1 identical over 7 bases. The CDR3 loop is CSVEGAGGNEQFF. In DNA form, the CDR3 reads TGCAGCGTTGAAGGGGCAGGGGGCAATGAGCAGTTCTTC.